The 8 T cell receptor beta chains below were found in one sample sequenced in a study of blood T cells in healthy people across ages. Sample-barcoded 5' priming and a J-beta primer mix drove a second PCR of 7 to 11 cycles. MiXCR was run by TCRdb on the 5' RACE reads, yielding one entry per CDR3 protein. The sample consists of under 2,000,000 distinct CDR3 sequences, around half of them appearing once. The sample taken for sequencing was blood. The receptors here all came from a woman aged 40-49 years in good health.

The V gene is TRBV6-1, the J gene TRBJ1-4; D not resolved. Trimming cost V 4 bases and J 1 base, with 10 bases left between them. The CDR3 is 15 residues long. Germline CDR1 and CDR2: MNHNS and SASEGT. CDR3 nucleotides: TGTGCCAGCAGTGTGGGGAAAGGAACTAATGAAAAACTGTTTTTT. This gives the protein CASSVGKGTNEKLFF.

The J gene is TRBJ2-5, the V gene TRBV29-1; possibly TRBD1 or TRBD2 for D (5 bases each). Gene TRBJ2-7 matches the end of the DNA better, so the J call may be wrong. This CDR3 is 12 amino acids long. Germline V CDR1 and CDR2: SQVTM, ANQGSEA. DNA for the CDR3: TGCAGCTTCCTGGGGGAAAAGCGCGAGCAGTACTTC. The encoded protein is CSFLGEKREQYF.

The table lists this clonotype with a count of one. The rearrangement links TRBV6-2 or TRBV6-3 to TRBJ2-1; D remains unclear. Looked up from germline, CDR1 is MNHEY and CDR2 is SVGEGT. V was cut by 0 bases and J by 9 bases, with 12 bases left in between. There are 14 residues in the CDR3. CDR3 in DNA: TGTGCCAGCAGTTACTCTGGGCCCCCAAGTGAGCAGTTCTTC. This encodes CASSYSGPPSEQFF.

The J gene is TRBJ2-3, the V gene TRBV3-1, with 9 bases that match TRBD2. CDR3 length: 18 amino acids. Germline lookup yields CDR1 LGHDT and CDR2 YNNKEL (reference sequence). Trimming at V came to 4 bases and at J to 4 bases, leaving 15 bases not matched to a gene. The CDR3 region has the DNA TGTGCCAGCAGCCCCAAGACTAGCGGATGGCTTGTGGCAGATACGCAGTATTTT. It is translated as CASSPKTSGWLVADTQYF.

This clonotype turned up a few times. V usage is TRBV6-5 and J usage is TRBJ2-7; D possibly corresponds to TRBD2 (6 bases). Germline loops: CDR1 MNHEY, CDR2 SVGAGI. With 2 bases removed from V and 6 bases from J, the gap between germline ends came to 17 bases. The length of the CDR3 is 15 residues. The CDR3 DNA reads TGTGCCAGCAGTTACCCGGACTTGCTGGGAGGCGAGCAGTACTTC. Translated, it gives CASSYPDLLGGEQYF.

In its sample, this clonotype was seen once. The rearrangement uses TRBV7-8 and TRBJ2-1; D remains ambiguous. V was clipped by 1 base and J by 7 bases, with 14 bases between them. The CDR3 totals 15 residues. Germline V gives CDR1 SGHVS, CDR2 FQNEAQ. CDR3: CASSLEGRIGNEQFF. CDR3 DNA sequence: TGTGCCAGCAGCTTAGAGGGTAGGATTGGGAATGAGCAGTTCTTC.

This clonotype was seen more than once but under ten times. The rearrangement uses TRBV19 and TRBJ1-4; 8 bases match TRBD1. CDR1 LNHDA and CDR2 SQIVND come from the germline V gene (reference sequence). The CDR3 covers 16 residues. J gave up 4 bases and V 4 bases, and 8 bases lay outside the gene matches. CDR3 nucleotides: TGTGCCAGTAGTACGGGGACAGGAGACATTAATGAAAAACTGTTTTTT. It encodes CASSTGTGDINEKLFF. Full variable domain (missing parts from reference TRBV19 and TRBJ1-4): DGGITQSPKYLFRKEGQNVTLSCEQNLNHDAMYWYRQDPGQGLRLIYYSQIVNDFQKGDIAEGYSVSREKKESFPLTVTSAQKNPTAFYLCASSTGTGDINEKLFFGSGTQLSVL.

DNA for the CDR3: TGTGCCAGTCCAAGACCAGGGCAAATGAACACTGAAGCTTTCTTT. Protein product: CASPRPGQMNTEAFF. The chain links TRBV7-2 to TRBJ1-1, with D possibly being TRBD1 (5 bases). From germline, CDR1 is SGHTA and CDR2 FQGNSA. CDR3 length: 15 amino acids. The V gene lost 9 bases and the J gene lost 0 bases, with 17 bases spanning the gap.